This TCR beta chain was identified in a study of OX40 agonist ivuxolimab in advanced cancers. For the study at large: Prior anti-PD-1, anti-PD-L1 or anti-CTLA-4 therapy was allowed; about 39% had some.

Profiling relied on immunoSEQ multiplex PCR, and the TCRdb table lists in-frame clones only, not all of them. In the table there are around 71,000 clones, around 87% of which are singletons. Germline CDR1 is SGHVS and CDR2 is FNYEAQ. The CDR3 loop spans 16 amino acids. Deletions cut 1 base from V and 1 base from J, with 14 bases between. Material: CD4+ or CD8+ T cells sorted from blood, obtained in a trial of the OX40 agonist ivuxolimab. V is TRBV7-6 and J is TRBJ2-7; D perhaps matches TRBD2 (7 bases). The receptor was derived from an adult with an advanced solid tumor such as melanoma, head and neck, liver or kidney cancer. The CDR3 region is CASSLVGGRRSYEQYF. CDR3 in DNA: TGTGCCAGCAGCTTAGTCGGGGGGCGACGGTCCTACGAGCAGTACTTC.